The rows below give T cell receptor beta chains drawn from one sample of a study of blood T cell repertoires in COVID-19. Profiling relied on immunoSEQ multiplex PCR, and the TCRdb table lists in-frame clones only, not all of them. The table has around 50,000 clones, 82% seen once. Sequences were obtained from peripheral blood. The receptors shown here come from a middle-aged man with acute or convalescent COVID-19. Each CDR3 is given with its conserved first and last residue. Part of the rows lack a size; the others show once, few, many or a class for expanded clones.

j_gene: TRBJ1-1; v_gene: TRBV5-1; abundance: few; CDR3aa: CASRGDLNTEAFF
j_gene: TRBJ2-3; v_gene: TRBV12-5; abundance: few; CDR3aa: CASGTGDTQYF
j_gene: TRBJ1-1; v_gene: TRBV9; abundance: .; CDR3aa: CASSVGTLILPMNTEAFF
j_gene: TRBJ2-5; v_gene: TRBV4-1; abundance: .; CDR3aa: CASSQDRTNQETQYF
j_gene: TRBJ1-5; v_gene: TRBV6-5; abundance: .; CDR3aa: CASSRDINQPQHF
j_gene: TRBJ1-1; v_gene: TRBV5-1; abundance: .; CDR3aa: CASSSGQLAAEAFF
j_gene: TRBJ1-5; v_gene: TRBV6-5; abundance: .; CDR3aa: CASSYSGQGNQPQHF
j_gene: TRBJ1-4; v_gene: TRBV4-2; abundance: .; CDR3aa: CASSQEMPATGTGKLFF
j_gene: TRBJ1-1; v_gene: TRBV2; abundance: .; CDR3aa: CATQGQPNTEAFF
j_gene: TRBJ1-1; v_gene: TRBV9; abundance: .; CDR3aa: CASRGQGNTEAFF
j_gene: TRBJ1-3; v_gene: TRBV20-1; abundance: once; CDR3aa: CSASTLRQGSGNTIYF
j_gene: TRBJ1-4; v_gene: TRBV6-2/TRBV6-3; abundance: .; CDR3aa: CASSYRGDEKLFF
j_gene: TRBJ1-4; v_gene: TRBV18; abundance: .; CDR3aa: CASSPQGTPNEKLFF
j_gene: TRBJ1-2; v_gene: TRBV24-1; abundance: .; CDR3aa: CATSLGSLYGYTF
j_gene: TRBJ2-2; v_gene: TRBV7-3; abundance: .; CDR3aa: CASSAGTPNTGELFF
j_gene: TRBJ2-3; v_gene: TRBV19; abundance: .; CDR3aa: CASGRGTTTDTQYF
j_gene: TRBJ1-2; v_gene: TRBV7-9; abundance: .; CDR3aa: CASSLLGGVRGYTF
j_gene: TRBJ2-7; v_gene: TRBV6-5; abundance: .; CDR3aa: CASSYSLSSATYEQYF
j_gene: TRBJ2-6; v_gene: TRBV7-9; abundance: .; CDR3aa: CASSLGVALSGANVLTF
j_gene: TRBJ2-7; v_gene: TRBV30; abundance: .; CDR3aa: CAWTRDYEQYF
j_gene: TRBJ2-1; v_gene: TRBV7-9; abundance: .; CDR3aa: CASRPGRANNEQFF
j_gene: TRBJ2-2; v_gene: TRBV18; abundance: once; CDR3aa: CASSPLAGGANTGELFF
j_gene: TRBJ1-1; v_gene: TRBV5-6; abundance: .; CDR3aa: CASSLEAGYLPFF
j_gene: TRBJ2-7; v_gene: TRBV7-3; abundance: .; CDR3aa: CASSLKGTGVHEQYF
j_gene: TRBJ1-4; v_gene: TRBV6-5; abundance: .; CDR3aa: CASSFQGAGWEKLFF
j_gene: TRBJ1-3; v_gene: TRBV2; abundance: once; CDR3aa: CASSVSGGATRNTIYF
j_gene: TRBJ2-5; v_gene: TRBV5-1; abundance: .; CDR3aa: CASSLGQGAFVLHF
j_gene: TRBJ1-2; v_gene: TRBV27; abundance: .; CDR3aa: CASSPQGHAGYTF
j_gene: TRBJ1-1; v_gene: TRBV7-9; abundance: .; CDR3aa: CASSLQGSHTEAFF
j_gene: TRBJ2-1; v_gene: TRBV5-1; abundance: .; CDR3aa: CASSLTPTMDEQFF
j_gene: TRBJ2-1; v_gene: TRBV28; abundance: .; CDR3aa: CASRGLPSYNEQFF
j_gene: TRBJ2-3; v_gene: TRBV5-5; abundance: .; CDR3aa: CASRLTTGGNGDTQYF
j_gene: TRBJ1-6; v_gene: TRBV5-5; abundance: .; CDR3aa: CASKKGDTSPSSSPLHF
j_gene: TRBJ2-7; v_gene: TRBV5-5; abundance: .; CDR3aa: CASSLAGDNYEQYF
j_gene: TRBJ2-5; v_gene: TRBV13; abundance: .; CDR3aa: CASSFSGAQETQYF
j_gene: TRBJ2-5; v_gene: TRBV18; abundance: .; CDR3aa: CASSLRGETQYF
j_gene: TRBJ2-3; v_gene: TRBV24-1; abundance: .; CDR3aa: CATSERADTQYF
j_gene: TRBJ1-2; v_gene: TRBV30; abundance: .; CDR3aa: CAWRGGRSYGYTF
j_gene: TRBJ1-2; v_gene: TRBV3-1/TRBV3-2; abundance: .; CDR3aa: CASSQGGTGQGYTF
j_gene: TRBJ2-2; v_gene: TRBV24-1; abundance: .; CDR3aa: CATNEGAGDIGELFF
j_gene: TRBJ1-1; v_gene: TRBV19; abundance: .; CDR3aa: CASSSRSTEAFF
j_gene: TRBJ2-3; v_gene: TRBV5-1; abundance: .; CDR3aa: CASSPGRTGTDTQYF
j_gene: TRBJ1-4; v_gene: TRBV19; abundance: .; CDR3aa: CASRRTPTNEKLFF
j_gene: TRBJ2-7; v_gene: TRBV30; abundance: .; CDR3aa: CAWSEDRDSEQYF
j_gene: TRBJ2-1; v_gene: TRBV19; abundance: .; CDR3aa: CASSIDLVLAPDEQFF
j_gene: TRBJ1-2; v_gene: TRBV5-1; abundance: .; CDR3aa: CASSLAGGDGGYTF
j_gene: TRBJ1-6; v_gene: TRBV12-5; abundance: .; CDR3aa: CASGLGLGAGDNSPLHF
j_gene: TRBJ1-1; v_gene: TRBV5-4; abundance: .; CDR3aa: CASKDSFIGNTEAFF
j_gene: TRBJ1-6; v_gene: TRBV27; abundance: once; CDR3aa: CASSTYREGNSPLHF
j_gene: TRBJ1-2; v_gene: TRBV28; abundance: .; CDR3aa: CASRPRGGSGYGYTF